These T cell receptor beta chains were read from a single sample in a study of cytomegalovirus exposure and HLA in healthy donors. The method was immunoSEQ multiplex PCR; TCRdb's version includes in-frame clones alone and lacks a portion of them. The sample lists around 75,000 clones; 70% to 80% were seen once. The specimen was PBMCs. These receptors were collected from a man aged 35 to 55 in good health and CMV-seronegative. Both conserved end residues are part of each CDR3. Fields, in order: J gene, D gene, V gene, clone size, CDR3 DNA, CDR3 protein. The D gene is left open where the match is weak. Size tells how often a clone was seen (once, few, many) or the class of an expanded clone, and some rows leave it out.

TRBJ1-2 | TRBD1 | TRBV28 | - | TGTGCCAGCACCGAGACAGGGACGAGGTGTGGCTACACCTTC | CASTETGTRCGYTF
TRBJ2-7 | TRBD1 | TRBV29-1 | - | TGCAGCGTTGAAGATATTACAGGGACAGGGATTTCCTACGAGCAGTACTTC | CSVEDITGTGISYEQYF
TRBJ2-3 | TRBD1 | TRBV2 | once | TGTGCCAGCGGGGAGACAGGGGGCTGGGATACGCAGTATTTT | CASGETGGWDTQYF
TRBJ1-6 | - | TRBV11-2 | once | TGTGCCAGCAGTGGACAGTTAGACTATAATTCACCCCTCCACTTT | CASSGQLDYNSPLHF
TRBJ1-1 | - | TRBV6-1 | few | TGTGCCAGCAACCCAGGGAAGAGCACTGAAGCTTTCTTT | CASNPGKSTEAFF
TRBJ1-1 | - | TRBV19 | - | TGTGCCAGTAGTATATGGGGGTGGGAGGGGGACACTGAAGCTTTCTTT | CASSIWGWEGDTEAFF
TRBJ1-6 | - | TRBV5-8 | - | TGTGCCAGCAGCTTGGGGAGGGGCTATAATTCACCCCTCCACTTT | CASSLGRGYNSPLHF
TRBJ1-6 | - | TRBV9 | - | TGTGCCAGCAGCGTAGATGTGGACAGCCAGGATTCACCCCTCCACTTT | CASSVDVDSQDSPLHF
TRBJ1-4 | TRBD1 | TRBV30 | few | TGTGCCTGGAGAACGGGACAGGGGGATGAAAAACTGTTTTTT | CAWRTGQGDEKLFF
TRBJ1-1 | - | TRBV5-1 | - | TGCGCCAGCAGCTTTGAACAGGGGAACACTGAAGCTTTCTTT | CASSFEQGNTEAFF
TRBJ1-5 | TRBD1 | TRBV6-5 | - | TGTGCCAGCAGTCAGGGGGCGGGGTATGGTCAGCCCCAGCATTTT | CASSQGAGYGQPQHF
TRBJ1-1 | - | TRBV7-6 | - | TGTGCCAGCAGCTCCGCGGGGGGGCAATTGAACACTGAAGCTTTCTTT | CASSSAGGQLNTEAFF
TRBJ2-5 | - | TRBV11-2 | - | TGTGCCAGCAGAGGGGGTGAGACCCAGTACTTC | CASRGGETQYF
TRBJ1-1 | - | TRBV18 | - | TGTGCCAGCTCACCCCCGGGTCTTCAAGACACTGAAGCTTTCTTT | CASSPPGLQDTEAFF
TRBJ1-6 | - | TRBV4-3 | - | TGCGCCAGCAGCCCCTCCGGGGGGCTTAAATCACCCCTCCACTTT | CASSPSGGLKSPLHF
TRBJ1-6 | TRBD1 | TRBV4-1 | - | TGCGCCAGCAGCCATGATGTTAGGACAGGGCGTCCGGATTCACCCCTCCACTTT | CASSHDVRTGRPDSPLHF
TRBJ1-1 | - | TRBV11-2 | - | TGTGCCAGCAGCCTATGGACAGCAGGAGACACTGAAGCTTTCTTT | CASSLWTAGDTEAFF
TRBJ2-5 | - | TRBV11-3 | - | TGTGCCAGCAGCCCCCCGGGCCAAGAGACCCAGTACTTC | CASSPPGQETQYF
TRBJ1-2 | TRBD1 | TRBV12-5 | - | TGTGCTAGTGGTCGATACCCTATAAATCCCACAGGGGCCTTTAACTATGGCTACACCTTC | CASGRYPINPTGAFNYGYTF
TRBJ2-7 | - | TRBV7-8 | - | TGTGCCAGCAGCTCCGGCGGGGATTTCTACGAGCAGTACTTC | CASSSGGDFYEQYF
TRBJ2-1 | - | TRBV25-1 | - | TGTGCCAGCACTGGGGGGGCCCCCTACAATGAGCAGTTCTTC | CASTGGAPYNEQFF
TRBJ2-3 | TRBD2 | TRBV27 | - | TGTGCCAGCAGAGGGACTAGCGGGCATACGCAGTATTTT | CASRGTSGHTQYF
TRBJ2-1 | TRBD2 | TRBV9 | - | TGTGCCAGCAGCGTACGAACTAGCGGGGGGACGATCTACAATGAGCAGTTCTTC | CASSVRTSGGTIYNEQFF
TRBJ2-3 | TRBD1 | TRBV7-3 | - | TGTGCCAGCAGCCGACAGGGAAGCACAGATACGCAGTATTTT | CASSRQGSTDTQYF
TRBJ2-5 | TRBD1 | TRBV7-9 | - | TGTGCCAGCAGCCCACGACAGGGGGCCGATCAAGAGACCCAGTACTTC | CASSPRQGADQETQYF
TRBJ2-7 | TRBD2 | TRBV4-1 | - | TGCGCCAGCAGCCAAGGACTAGCGGGGGGAAACTACGAGCAGTACTTC | CASSQGLAGGNYEQYF
TRBJ1-2 | - | TRBV20-1 | - | TGCAGTGCTAGGACCAGGGTCGGCTACACCTTC | CSARTRVGYTF
TRBJ2-3 | - | TRBV21-1 | once | TGTGCCAGCAGCCCGGGACAGGGGGGGGATACGCAGTATTTT | CASSPGQGGDTQYF
TRBJ2-7 | - | TRBV29-1 | - | TGCAGCGTTGGCGGCACTCACTCCTACGAGCAGTACTTC | CSVGGTHSYEQYF
TRBJ1-5 | - | TRBV2 | - | TGTGCCAGCAACGAATCGCCGGGTGGCGGGGGGCCCCAGCATTTT | CASNESPGGGGPQHF
TRBJ1-4 | TRBD1 | TRBV7-9 | - | TGTGCCAGCAGCCTACAGGGGGCGTGGGAAAAACTGTTTTTT | CASSLQGAWEKLFF
TRBJ2-5 | TRBD1 | TRBV9 | - | TGTGCCAGCAGCGTAGCCCGACAGGGGGCCGTTCAAGAGACCCAGTACTTC | CASSVARQGAVQETQYF
TRBJ2-7 | - | TRBV5-1 | few | TGCGCCAGCAGCTTGGGTTTTAGCTCCTACGAGCAGTACTTC | CASSLGFSSYEQYF
TRBJ2-3 | TRBD1 | TRBV5-1 | - | TGCGCCAGCAGCCCCGGACAGGGGACAGATACGCAGTATTTT | CASSPGQGTDTQYF
TRBJ1-5 | TRBD1 | TRBV5-1 | - | TGCGCCAGCAGCCCGGGCCGGACAGGGGGCAATCAGCCCCAGCATTTT | CASSPGRTGGNQPQHF
TRBJ2-7 | - | TRBV15 | once | TGTGCCACCAGCACCGAGCCCTACGAGCAGTACTTC | CATSTEPYEQYF
TRBJ2-7 | - | TRBV29-1 | - | TGCAGCGTTTACGAGGGAGCCTACGAGCAGTACTTC | CSVYEGAYEQYF
TRBJ2-7 | TRBD1 | TRBV10-2 | - | TGCGCCAGCAGTGTAGACCCGGGACAGGGAACCTACGAGCAGTACTTC | CASSVDPGQGTYEQYF
TRBJ2-2 | - | TRBV5-1 | once | TGCGCCAGCAGCTTGTATCGGGAGCTGTTTTTT | CASSLYRELFF
TRBJ2-7 | TRBD2 | TRBV2 | - | TGTGCCAGCAGTGAAAGGGTAGCCGGTGGGAGGGGAAACGAGCAGTACTTC | CASSERVAGGRGNEQYF
TRBJ2-5 | TRBD1 | TRBV5-1 | - | TGCGCCAGCAAGGGACAGGGGTGGGAGACCCAGTACTTC | CASKGQGWETQYF
TRBJ1-4 | TRBD1 | TRBV6-7 | - | TGTGCCAGCATCAACGACAGGGTAGTGAATGAAAAACTGTTTTTT | CASINDRVVNEKLFF
TRBJ1-5 | TRBD1 | TRBV7-8 | - | TGTGCCAGCAGCCCCCAGGGGGCTCGTAGCGATCGGCCCCAGCATTTT | CASSPQGARSDRPQHF
TRBJ1-3 | TRBD1 | TRBV6-1 | - | TGTGCCAGCAGTGCCTTCGGGACAGGAGTTGGAAACACCATATATTTT | CASSAFGTGVGNTIYF
TRBJ2-1 | TRBD2 | TRBV5-4 | - | TGTGCCAGCAGCTCGATGACTAGCGGGGGTGGAAATGAGCAGTTCTTC | CASSSMTSGGGNEQFF
TRBJ1-5 | - | TRBV7-9 | - | TGTGCCAGCAGCACCCCCGGTCAGCCCCAGCATTTT | CASSTPGQPQHF
TRBJ2-7 | - | TRBV27 | - | TGTGCCAGCACCCAGGGGTACGAGCAGTACTTC | CASTQGYEQYF
TRBJ1-4 | - | TRBV5-1 | once | TGCGCCAGCTCAGCAGGGACTAATGAAAAACTGTTTTTT | CASSAGTNEKLFF
TRBJ2-3 | TRBD2 | TRBV6-4 | - | TGTGCCAGCAGTGAAACCAGCGGGGGCACAGATACGCAGTATTTT | CASSETSGGTDTQYF
TRBJ2-7 | - | TRBV19 | - | TGTGCCAGTAGTCTCCGGAGTCGATTTCTCTCCTACGAGCAGTACTTC | CASSLRSRFLSYEQYF
TRBJ1-5 | - | TRBV5-4 | - | TGTGCCAGCAGCTTGGGGGGAGACAATCAGCCCCAGCATTTT | CASSLGGDNQPQHF
TRBJ1-6 | TRBD1 | TRBV7-2 | few | TGTGCCAGCAGCCGATACCAACAGGGGCAATCCTATAATTCACCCCTCCACTTT | CASSRYQQGQSYNSPLHF
TRBJ1-2 | - | TRBV6-1 | - | TGTGCCAGCAGTCCCCCCCGAGCCCCAGGGCGGGGCTACACCTTC | CASSPPRAPGRGYTF
TRBJ1-5 | - | TRBV6-5 | - | TGTGCCAGCAGTTACGGGGGGGCCGACAATCAGCCCCAGCATTTT | CASSYGGADNQPQHF